The 26 T cell receptor beta chains in this list originate from one sample, sequenced in a study of OX40 agonist ivuxolimab in advanced cancers. Some clones are missing from TCRdb's copy, which holds only in-frame ones; the method was immunoSEQ multiplex PCR. This table has fewer than 110,000 clones, roughly 90% appearing once. This material consisted of CD4+ or CD8+ T cells sorted from blood, taken in a trial of the OX40 agonist ivuxolimab. These receptors were obtained from an adult with an advanced solid tumor such as melanoma, head and neck, liver or kidney cancer.

This clone was counted a single time. This rearrangement joins TRBV7-3 to TRBJ2-2; no clear D gene. V shed 6 bases and J shed 4 bases, with 9 bases lying between them. This CDR3 has 13 residues. Germline lookup yields CDR1 SGHTA and CDR2 FQGTGA. CDR3 residues: CASSKRSTGELFF. DNA for the CDR3: TGTGCCAGCAGTAAAAGATCCACCGGGGAGCTGTTTTTT. The full variable domain, completed using reference TRBV7-3 and TRBJ2-2, is GAGVSQTPSNKVTEKGKYVELRCDPISGHTALYWYRQSLGQGPEFLIYFQGTGAADDSGLPNDRFFAVRPEGSVSTLKIQRTERGDSAVYLCASSKRSTGELFFGEGSRLTVL.

This clone has only a few counts. The V gene is TRBV9, the J gene TRBJ2-3, with D possibly matching TRBD2 (6 bases). Germline V gives CDR1 SGDLS, CDR2 YYNGEE. V was pared by 1 base and J by 2 bases, with 14 bases between. The CDR3 totals 16 residues. The CDR3 sequence is CASSVFGSVVTDTQYF. In DNA, the CDR3 is TGTGCCAGCAGCGTATTCGGGAGTGTGGTCACAGATACGCAGTATTTT.

The V gene is TRBV5-4, the J gene TRBJ1-1; a weak D match, TRBD1 (6 bases). Trimming shortened V by 4 bases and J by 1 base, and 23 bases separated the two germline ends. The CDR3 runs 18 residues. CDR1 SGHNT and CDR2 YYREEE come from the germline V gene (reference sequence). CDR3: CASSPTGGAKRTNTEAFF. The CDR3 nucleotides are TGTGCCAGCAGCCCAACGGGGGGCGCAAAGAGGACGAACACTGAAGCTTTCTTT.

The rearrangement joins TRBV29-1 to TRBJ1-5, with 9 bases aligning to TRBD1. This CDR3 comprises 13 residues. The J segment lost 5 bases and the V segment lost 6 bases, leaving 5 bases of the junction unmatched. Per the germline V gene, CDR1 is SQVTM and CDR2 is ANQGSEA. This CDR3 is CSVRQGDHQPQHF. In nucleotides, the CDR3 is TGCAGCGTCCGACAGGGGGATCATCAGCCCCAGCATTTT.

This clone was observed a handful of times. V gene TRBV6-5 combines with J gene TRBJ2-7, with 10 nucleotides matching TRBD1. This CDR3 is 15 amino acids long. With 0 bases clipped from V and 2 bases from J, the junction kept 1 base outside the gene matches. CDR1 and CDR2 (germline): MNHEY, SVGAGI. The CDR3 nucleotides read TGTGCCAGCAGTTACTCGACAGGGGGCGCCTACGAGCAGTACTTC. As protein: CASSYSTGGAYEQYF.

CDR3 nucleotide sequence: TGTGCCAGCAGCTTCGCACAGGGGCCGCTTACAAATCAGCCCCAGCATTTT. This encodes CASSFAQGPLTNQPQHF. This chain uses TRBV7-6 with TRBJ1-5; 7 positions match TRBD1. Germline V gene sequence: CDR1 SGHVS, CDR2 FNYEAQ. V trimming: 3 bases; J trimming: 4 bases; junction bases outside the gene matches: 12. CDR3 size: 17 residues. Combining the CDR3 with reference TRBV7-6 and TRBJ1-5 gives the whole variable domain GAGVSQSPRYKVTKRGQDVALRCDPISGHVSLYWYRQALGQGPEFLTYFNYEAQQDKSGLPNDRFSAERPEGSISTLTIQRTEQRDSAMYRCASSFAQGPLTNQPQHFGDGTRLSIL.

CDR3 sequence: CASSQRQGQDTIYF. CDR3 bases: TGCGCCAGCAGCCAAAGACAGGGGCAGGACACCATATATTTT. The V gene is TRBV5-1, the J gene TRBJ1-3; 8 bases fit TRBD1. The CDR3 runs to 14 residues. Per germline, CDR1 SGHRS and CDR2 YFSETQ. With V trimmed by 4 bases and J by 8 bases, 8 bases remained unmatched.

This sequence joins TRBV5-6 and TRBJ1-6; the match to TRBD1 covers 7 bases. Germline CDR1 SGHDT, CDR2 YYEEEE. The CDR3 has 17 amino acids. V trimming: 4 bases; J trimming: 4 bases; junction bases outside the gene matches: 11. The DNA for the CDR3 is TGTGCCAGCAGCCGAGGTGCAGCGGGACAGTATAATTCACCCCTCCACTTT. It encodes CASSRGAAGQYNSPLHF.

The chain combines TRBV4-1 with TRBJ2-7; 9 nucleotides align to TRBD1. Germline assignment: CDR1 MGHRA and CDR2 YSYEKL. This CDR3 is built from 16 residues. V lost 0 bases to trimming and J lost 6 bases; unmatched junction nucleotides: 9. The CDR3 here is CASSQEVGQGVGEQYF. The DNA of the CDR3 is TGCGCCAGCAGCCAAGAAGTGGGACAGGGCGTCGGCGAGCAGTACTTC.

The CDR3 sequence: CASSYGQGYSGELFF. CDR3 coding DNA: TGTGCCAGCAGTTACGGTCAGGGATACTCCGGGGAGCTGTTTTTT. The chain has TRBV6-5 and TRBJ2-2; maybe TRBD1 (5 bases). The CDR3 consists of 15 residues. Germline V gene sequence: CDR1 MNHEY, CDR2 SVGAGI. The V end lost 2 bases, the J end lost 6 bases, and 13 bases lay between the germline ends.

The V call is TRBV7-3, the J call TRBJ1-1; D is perhaps TRBD1 (6 bases). Trimming pared 5 bases from V and 10 bases from J, leaving 20 bases between. Germline-derived CDR1 and CDR2 are SGHTA and FQGTGA. The CDR3 has 14 residues. The CDR3 sequence: CASSPGTGSHRAFF. The CDR3 DNA sequence: TGTGCCAGCAGCCCTGGTACAGGGTCACACCGAGCTTTCTTT.

The V call is TRBV13, the J call TRBJ2-1; D may be TRBD2 (6 bases). Germline V CDR1 and CDR2: PRHDT, FYEKMQ (reference sequence). V was clipped by 2 bases and J by 2 bases, with 13 bases between them. CDR3 length: 16 residues. The CDR3 is CASSLSGGPTYNEQFF. Here the CDR3 DNA reads TGTGCCAGCAGCTTATCCGGGGGTCCAACCTACAATGAGCAGTTCTTC.

This clone was observed a few times. The chain combines TRBV5-1 with TRBJ1-4; the D is unclear. CDR3 length: 14 residues. The V and J ends lost 3 bases and 0 bases respectively, with 6 bases between them. The germline gives CDR1 SGHRS, CDR2 YFSETQ. The CDR3 here is CASSSSATNEKLFF. The CDR3 DNA is TGCGCCAGCAGCTCCTCTGCAACTAATGAAAAACTGTTTTTT. The entire variable domain, with the rest obtained from reference TRBV5-1 and TRBJ1-4, is as follows: KAGVTQTPRYLIKTRGQQVTLSCSPISGHRSVSWYQQTPGQGLQFLFEYFSETQRNKGNFPGRFSGRQFSNSRSEMNVSTLELGDSALYLCASSSSATNEKLFFGSGTQLSVL.

J is TRBJ1-1 and V is TRBV9; no firm D call. Germline values: CDR1 SGDLS, CDR2 YYNGEE. The CDR3 is 14 residues long. V gave up 0 bases and J gave up 3 bases, with 9 bases separating them. CDR3 sequence (DNA): TGTGCCAGCAGCGTAGAAGTGATGGACACTGAAGCTTTCTTT. This codes for CASSVEVMDTEAFF.

J is TRBJ1-5 and V is TRBV7-9; 7 nucleotides match TRBD1. Germline lookup yields CDR1 SEHNR and CDR2 FQNEAQ (reference sequence). The CDR3 length is 15 residues. Trimming cost V 5 bases and J 2 bases; bases outside gene matches: 6. The DNA of the CDR3 is TGTGCCAGCAGCCCGAAGGGGGCTGGCAATCAGCCCCAGCATTTT. This encodes CASSPKGAGNQPQHF.

Only one count was recorded for this clone. Sequence at one end of the junction differs from germline and may be a read error. The chain's CDR3 is CASSLGLDTQSSF. CDR3 bases: TGTGCCAGCAGCTTGGGACTAGACACCCAGTCTAGCTTC. The J gene is TRBJ1-2, the V gene TRBV11-3; tentative D call: TRBD1 (5 bases). Germline V gene sequence: CDR1 SGHNT, CDR2 YENEEA. The CDR3 length is 13 residues.

The rearrangement links TRBV6-1 to TRBJ1-2, with 10 bases aligning to TRBD1. The CDR3 runs to 15 residues. Germline CDR1 reads MNHNS; CDR2 reads SASEGT. V gave up 2 bases and J gave up 8 bases; unmatched junction bases: 8. The CDR3 is CASSEPRQGASGYTF. CDR3 DNA sequence: TGTGCCAGCAGTGAACCGAGACAGGGGGCTAGCGGCTACACCTTC.

This clone was picked up a small number of times. The V and J genes are TRBV5-1 and TRBJ1-5; D uncertain. V was shortened by 0 bases and J by 5 bases, with 9 bases between the two germline ends. The CDR3 has 14 residues. CDR1 is SGHRS, CDR2 YFSETQ, per germline. CDR3 sequence reads: CASSLDGSYQPQHF. DNA for the CDR3: TGCGCCAGCAGCTTGGATGGTTCCTATCAGCCCCAGCATTTT.

This clone appeared many times. V is TRBV28 and J is TRBJ2-7; perhaps D is TRBD1 or TRBD2 (6 bases each). Germline assignment: CDR1 MDHEN and CDR2 SYDVKM. Trimming shortened V by 5 bases and J by 5 bases, and 13 bases separated the two germline ends. The CDR3 extends over 13 amino acids. The CDR3: CASSMGGRDEQYF. For the CDR3, the DNA is TGTGCCAGCAGTATGGGGGGCAGGGACGAGCAGTACTTC.

The chain combines TRBV5-5 with TRBJ2-7; possible D gene TRBD1, 5 bases. V was clipped by 0 bases and J by 3 bases, with 7 bases between them. CDR3 length: 13 amino acids. Germline V gives CDR1 SGHKS, CDR2 YYEKEE (reference sequence). This CDR3 is CASSLVQDYEQYF. CDR3 nucleotides: TGTGCCAGCAGCTTGGTACAGGACTACGAGCAGTACTTC.

The V call is TRBV30, the J call TRBJ1-1; possible D gene TRBD1, 5 bases. Germline V gives CDR1 GTSNPN, CDR2 SVGIG (reference sequence). The CDR3 has 15 residues. Between the trimmed V and J ends, which lost 4 bases and 5 bases, there was a span of 20 bases. The DNA for the CDR3 is TGTGCCTGGAATGTGGGGACGCCGAAGGGGACTGAAGCTTTCTTT. Protein product: CAWNVGTPKGTEAFF.

The rearrangement joins TRBV4-1 to TRBJ1-5, with no clear D. Germline CDR1 reads MGHRA; CDR2 reads YSYEKL. V dropped 3 bases and J dropped 0 bases, with 9 bases sitting between them. CDR3 size: 15 residues. The CDR3 nucleotides are TGCGCCAGCAGCCATCTGGAATATAGCAATCAGCCCCAGCATTTT. This gives the protein CASSHLEYSNQPQHF.

The chain uses TRBV28 and TRBJ2-1; D perhaps matches TRBD2 (5 bases). This CDR3 has 15 residues. Germline CDR1 reads MDHEN; CDR2 reads SYDVKM. V lost 6 bases, J lost 0 bases, and 12 bases lay in between. The CDR3 reads CASSRTGDSYNEQFF. CDR3 nucleotides: TGTGCCAGCAGCCGGACTGGAGACTCCTACAATGAGCAGTTCTTC.

The gene calls are TRBV29-1 and TRBJ1-4; 10 bases agree with TRBD1. This CDR3 has 13 residues. Trimming removed 2 bases from V and 7 bases from J; junction bases left unmatched: 1. Germline-derived CDR1 and CDR2 are SQVTM and ANQGSEA. CDR3 sequence reads: CSVERDRGEKLFF. In DNA form, the CDR3 reads TGCAGCGTTGAACGGGACAGGGGTGAAAAACTGTTTTTT.

The genes are TRBV6-5 and TRBJ2-2; D is tentatively TRBD1 or TRBD2 (5 bases each). This CDR3 is built from 15 residues. CDR1 and CDR2 (germline): MNHEY, SVGAGI. Deletions cut 2 bases from V and 4 bases from J, with 11 bases between. This chain's CDR3 is CASSYPGTGTGELFF. For the CDR3, the DNA is TGTGCCAGCAGTTACCCCGGGACGGGCACCGGGGAGCTGTTTTTT.

CDR3 loop: CASSRSPSWTSGIYEQFF. DNA for the CDR3: TGTGCCAGCAGCCGCAGCCCCTCTTGGACTAGCGGGATTTATGAGCAGTTCTTC. V usage is TRBV14 and J usage is TRBJ2-1; the match to TRBD2 covers 12 bases. The germline V gene has CDR1 SGHDN and CDR2 FVKESK. The length of the CDR3 is 18 residues. V lost 4 bases to trimming and J lost 8 bases; unmatched junction nucleotides: 15.